This T cell receptor beta chain stems from a study of T cell responses to AZD1222 COVID-19 vaccine. Whole-study findings and limits: The reported proportion of spike-specific TCRs targeting unmutated variant regions was nearly half. Spike-specific TCR breadth and depth both grew after two AZD1222 doses.

CDR3 size: 13 residues. The V end was cut by 6 bases, the J end by 3 bases, with 8 bases between. CDR1 and CDR2 (germline): LNHNV, YYDKDF (reference sequence). Clones were sequenced by immunoSEQ multiplex PCR, and TCRdb holds only the in-frame ones, with some missing. This table has 95,000 to 110,000 clones, approximately 88% appearing once. In regard to this clone: What it binds is unknown.

The input for sequencing was peripheral blood, taken on day 0 of AZD1222 vaccination. The origin of this receptor is an adult in good health. The J gene is TRBJ1-4, the V gene TRBV15; no reliable D call. CDR3 nucleotide sequence: TGTGCCACCAGGATCATACCTAATGAAAAACTGTTTTTT. Protein product: CATRIIPNEKLFF.